This paragraph covers one T cell receptor beta chain sequence. No antigen is known for it. Per-base qualities were not stored, and no clone one base away is much larger. The entry originates in a study of T cell responses to AZD1222 COVID-19 vaccine (dated by TCRdb to about 2021). Regarding the study in general: A total of under 250 trial participants underwent TCR sequencing, of whom 200 to 220 had received two doses of AZD1222 and around 25 had received two doses of the MenACWY control vaccine. Trial participants were enrolled by age into subgroups of 18-55, 56-69 and 70-plus years, and about 150, 27 and 61 TCR-sequenced participants, respectively, were included in these subgroups. The research as a whole found: Nearly half of unique spike-specific TCRs reportedly recognized epitopes outside regions mutated in the B.1.351 and B.1.1.7 variants. Spike-specific TCR breadth and depth rose significantly after two AZD1222 doses compared with day 0 and with MenACWY recipients. Because no samples from the day 14 peak response were available, repertoires could be characterized only after the peak T cell response. Participants were mostly white British and included more females than males, and it was suggested by the authors that clonal diversity may have been underestimated. Conclusions about previously exposed vaccinees were limited because only six AZD1222 recipients were SARS-CoV-2 seropositive at baseline. The 56-69-year group was small, and its depth increase did not reach significance, likely because of low power. Vaccine-associated CD4 TCRs spanned the whole spike protein, with dominant responses in regions 160-218 and 743-854.

Taken with the paper, the label for time point translates to: about 28 days (+/-7) after the second vaccine dose. Because spike-specific TCR depth and breadth did not differ between the two schedules, AZD1222 recipients who got a second dose at roughly 4 weeks were pooled with those who got a second dose at roughly 12 weeks. Vaccinee samples came from UK trials COV001 and COV002, including a single-blind randomized controlled phase 2/3 trial of AZD1222 (ChAdOx1 nCoV-19) in healthy adults. Trial participant PBMC samples were collected at day 0 and day 28 after the second dose for TCRbeta chain sequencing. The CDR3 regions of human TCRbeta chains were subjected to immunosequencing. As for how the authors treated the data: Repertoire TCRs were checked for matches against a reference library of SARS-CoV-2-specific TCRs that had been generated using the MIRA antigen-specificity platform. Breadth meant the fraction of unique TCRs that were SARS-CoV-2-associated, whereas depth meant the fraction of total T cells that were SARS-CoV-2-associated. Using the MIRA data, each spike-specific TCR was assigned both to the spike region to which the TCR was reactive and to a CD4 or CD8 class. Log10-transformed breadth and depth values were compared by one-way ANOVA with Sidak's multiple comparisons tests. TCRdb mirrors the immuneACCESS table, restricted to in-frame sequences. Some clones are absent from its copies; in checked studies, under half trace to an unresolved V gene, and the reason for the others is unknown. V and J calls and clone size are given by that table; D and trimming were obtained from the DNA. The sample contains more than 110,000 clones, around 93% of them found a single time. About 3.7% of the sample belongs to the ten largest clones.

Compared with germline, V lacks 2 bases and J lacks 6 bases; bases without a gene match: 12. Inclusive of the bounding cysteine and phenylalanine, the CDR3 is 17 residues long. Only CDR3 DNA is held: 51 bases, read in frame from base 1. The germline V gene sets CDR1 to MGHRA and CDR2 to YSYEKL. The source was peripheral blood, collected 28 days after the second AZD1222 dose. This receptor was taken from an adult who received the AZD1222 COVID-19 vaccine. The chain is assembled from TRBV4-1 and TRBJ1-3, with 8 bases in between that match TRBD1. The base sequence is TGCGCCAGCAGCCAAAGATACGAATCAGGGGGCGAAAACACCATATATTTT. This is translated as CASSQRYESGGENTIYF.